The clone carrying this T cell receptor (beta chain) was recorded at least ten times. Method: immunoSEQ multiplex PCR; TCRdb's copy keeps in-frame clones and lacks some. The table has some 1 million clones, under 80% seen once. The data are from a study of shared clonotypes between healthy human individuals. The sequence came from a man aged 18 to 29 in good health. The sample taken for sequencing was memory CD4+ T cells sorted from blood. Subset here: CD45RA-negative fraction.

CDR3 nucleotide sequence: TGTGCCAGCAGTTATAGGCAGGGGTTAATGAACACTGAAGCTTTCTTT. Its protein is CASSYRQGLMNTEAFF. The V call is TRBV6-5, the J call TRBJ1-1; tentative D call: TRBD1 (6 bases). This CDR3 contains 16 residues. Between the trimmed V and J ends, which lost 3 bases and 0 bases, there was a span of 14 bases. The germline V gene encodes CDR1 MNHEY and CDR2 SVGAGI.